This T cell receptor beta chain is drawn from a study of cytomegalovirus exposure and HLA in healthy donors. The donors gave bone marrow, and they were healthy. V lost 2 bases and J lost 0, with 4 bases in between. The CDR3 consists of 13 residues. Germline V gives CDR1 KGHSH, CDR2 LQKENI. As for this clone: As yet, its antigen is unknown.

PCR amplification relied on 60 Vbeta primers (plus 13 Jbeta primers). Assay used: immunoSEQ multiplex PCR; TCRdb lists only in-frame clones, some missing. The sample holds about 300,000 clones, roughly 90% seen once. Study-level points and caveats: Per a later analysis, under 20,000 TCR beta sequences showed association with HLA alleles at 0.05 false discovery rate. Investigators reported fewer than 200 TCR beta chains as tied to cytomegalovirus. Exclusion applied to some V segments, including TRBV6-2 and TRBV6-3, as they were indistinguishable.

Sequenced sample: PBMCs. The V call is TRBV18, the J call TRBJ1-2; no reliable D call. The receptor comes from a man in his forties in good health and CMV-seropositive. CDR3 DNA: TGTGCCAGCTCACCAGCGGCTAACTATGGCTACACCTTC. Translating gives CASSPAANYGYTF.